This T cell receptor beta chain was profiled in a study of early T cells in non-severe SARS-CoV-2 infection. Study as a whole: With bulk RNA from unsorted whole blood as input, sequencing yielded unpaired chains. Study results and caveats: VDJdb matching favored anti-spike CD8 responses, missing private and CD4 specificities.

Concerning this clonotype: Its antigen is not known.

Individual cDNA molecules were tagged with unique molecular identifiers, the study reported. TCRdb fed the 5' RACE reads into MiXCR, producing one record per CDR3 protein. The sample carries tens of thousands of distinct CDR3 sequences, 15% to 20% recorded once. The germline gives CDR1 SGHRS, CDR2 YFSETQ. Trimming took off 1 base at V and 2 bases at J, with 9 bases between the two ends. This CDR3 comprises 14 residues. This receptor was obtained from an adult who was a healthcare worker with PCR-confirmed SARS-CoV-2 infection or an uninfected control (not recorded which). The specimen comprised whole blood, sampled at baseline. The chain is built from TRBV5-1 and TRBJ1-1; D is unresolved. DNA for the CDR3: TGCGCCAGCAGCTTGTCTGCCGGTAACACTGAAGCTTTCTTT. Amino acid sequence: CASSLSAGNTEAFF. Filled out from reference TRBV5-1 and TRBJ1-1, the complete variable domain reads KAGVTQTPRYLIKTRGQQVTLSCSPISGHRSVSWYQQTPGQGLQFLFEYFSETQRNKGNFPGRFSGRQFSNSRSEMNVSTLELGDSALYLCASSLSAGNTEAFFGQGTRLTVV.